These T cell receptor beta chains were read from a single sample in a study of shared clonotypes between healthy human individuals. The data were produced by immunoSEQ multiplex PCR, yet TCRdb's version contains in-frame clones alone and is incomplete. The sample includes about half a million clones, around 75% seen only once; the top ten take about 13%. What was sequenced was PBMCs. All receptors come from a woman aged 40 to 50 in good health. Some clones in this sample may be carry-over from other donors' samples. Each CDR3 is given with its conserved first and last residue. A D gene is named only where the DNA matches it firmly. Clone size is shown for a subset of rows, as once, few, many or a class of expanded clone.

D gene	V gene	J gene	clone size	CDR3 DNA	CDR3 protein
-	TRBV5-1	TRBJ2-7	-	TGCGCCAGCAGCTTGGAGCCTAGATCTGGCGAGCAGTACTTC	CASSLEPRSGEQYF
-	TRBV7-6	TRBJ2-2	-	TGTGCCAGCAGCCCGCTCAGCGGCACCGGGGAGCTGTTTTTT	CASSPLSGTGELFF
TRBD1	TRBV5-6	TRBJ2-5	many	TGTGCCAGCAGCTCCAACAGGGGGCACCGGGAGACCCAGTACTTC	CASSSNRGHRETQYF
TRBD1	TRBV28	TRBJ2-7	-	TGTGCCAGCCAGACAGGGGCGACTACCTACGAGCAGTACTTC	CASQTGATTYEQYF
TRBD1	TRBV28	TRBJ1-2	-	TGTGCCAGCAGTACTTCCGGACAGGGAGGTGGCTACACCTTC	CASSTSGQGGGYTF
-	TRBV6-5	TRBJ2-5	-	TGTGCCAGCAGTTACTGGGGCATCGGGGGAGAGACCCAGTACTTC	CASSYWGIGGETQYF
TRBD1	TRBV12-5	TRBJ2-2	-	TGTGCTAGTGGGACATTAACAGGGGGCCCGAACTTGAACACCGGGGAGCTGTTTTTT	CASGTLTGGPNLNTGELFF
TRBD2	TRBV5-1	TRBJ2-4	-	TGCGCCAGCAGCTCCGGACTAGTCATGAACATTCAGTACTTC	CASSSGLVMNIQYF
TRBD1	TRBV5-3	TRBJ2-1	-	TGTGCCAGAAGCTACTCGCCTTTGGACAGGGGAAGGGACAATGAGCAGTTCTTC	CARSYSPLDRGRDNEQFF
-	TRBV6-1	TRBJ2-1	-	TGTGCCAGCAGTGACCAGCCAAGCGGTGAGCAGTTCTTC	CASSDQPSGEQFF
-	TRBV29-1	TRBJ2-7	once	TGCAGCGTGACCCTGGCTAGCGGAGGGGGGGGCTCCACCTACGAGCAGTACTTC	CSVTLASGGGGSTYEQYF